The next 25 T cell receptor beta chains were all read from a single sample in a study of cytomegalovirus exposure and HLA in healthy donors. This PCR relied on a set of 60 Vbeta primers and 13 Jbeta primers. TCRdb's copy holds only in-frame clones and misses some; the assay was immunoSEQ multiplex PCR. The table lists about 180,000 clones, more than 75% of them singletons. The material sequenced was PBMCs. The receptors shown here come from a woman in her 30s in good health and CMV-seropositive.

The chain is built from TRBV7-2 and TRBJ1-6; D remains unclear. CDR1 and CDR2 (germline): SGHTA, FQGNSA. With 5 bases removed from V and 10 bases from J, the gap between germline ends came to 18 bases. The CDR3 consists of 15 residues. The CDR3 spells CASSQDPHPDSPLHF. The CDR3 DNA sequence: TGTGCCAGCAGCCAGGATCCTCACCCAGACTCACCCCTCCACTTT.

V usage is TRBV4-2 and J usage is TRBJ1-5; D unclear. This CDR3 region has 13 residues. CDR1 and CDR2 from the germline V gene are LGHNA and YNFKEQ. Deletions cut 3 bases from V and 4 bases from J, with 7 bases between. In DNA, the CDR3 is TGTGCCAGCAGCCAGAATACTAATCAGCCCCAGCATTTT. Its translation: CASSQNTNQPQHF.

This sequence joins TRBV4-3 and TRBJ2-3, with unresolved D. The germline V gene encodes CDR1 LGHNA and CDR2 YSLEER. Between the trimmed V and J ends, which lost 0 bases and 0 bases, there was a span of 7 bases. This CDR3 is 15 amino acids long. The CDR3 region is CASSQDAASTDTQYF. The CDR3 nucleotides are TGCGCCAGCAGCCAAGATGCGGCTAGCACAGATACGCAGTATTTT.

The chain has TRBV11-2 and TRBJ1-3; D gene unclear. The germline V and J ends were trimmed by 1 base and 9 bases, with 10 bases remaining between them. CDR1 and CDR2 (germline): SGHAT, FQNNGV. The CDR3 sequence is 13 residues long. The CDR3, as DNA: TGTGCCAGCAGCTTAGCCGGGGATCCCACCATATATTTT. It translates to CASSLAGDPTIYF.

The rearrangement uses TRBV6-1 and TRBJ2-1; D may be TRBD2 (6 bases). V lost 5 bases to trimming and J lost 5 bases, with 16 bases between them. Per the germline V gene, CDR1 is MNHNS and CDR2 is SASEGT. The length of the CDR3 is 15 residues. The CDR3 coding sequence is TGTGCCAGCAGTAAAAGGGGACTTACTGACAATGAGCAGTTCTTC. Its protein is CASSKRGLTDNEQFF.

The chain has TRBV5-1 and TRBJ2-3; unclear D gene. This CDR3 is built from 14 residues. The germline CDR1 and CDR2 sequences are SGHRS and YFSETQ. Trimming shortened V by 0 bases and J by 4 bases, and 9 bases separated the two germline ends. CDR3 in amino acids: CASSLDSSADTQYF. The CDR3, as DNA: TGCGCCAGCAGCTTGGATTCCTCCGCAGATACGCAGTATTTT.

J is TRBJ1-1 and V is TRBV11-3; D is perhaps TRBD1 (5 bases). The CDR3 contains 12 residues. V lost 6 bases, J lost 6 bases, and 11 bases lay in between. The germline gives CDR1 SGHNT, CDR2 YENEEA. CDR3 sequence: CASSQGRAEAFF. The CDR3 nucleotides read TGTGCCAGCAGTCAGGGTCGCGCTGAAGCTTTCTTT.

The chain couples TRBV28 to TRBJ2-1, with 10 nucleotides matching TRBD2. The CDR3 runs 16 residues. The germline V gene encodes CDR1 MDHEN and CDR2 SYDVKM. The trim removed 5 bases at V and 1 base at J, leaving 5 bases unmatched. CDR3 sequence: CASSRGLAWSYNEQFF. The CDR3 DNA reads TGTGCCAGCAGTCGGGGACTAGCGTGGTCCTACAATGAGCAGTTCTTC.

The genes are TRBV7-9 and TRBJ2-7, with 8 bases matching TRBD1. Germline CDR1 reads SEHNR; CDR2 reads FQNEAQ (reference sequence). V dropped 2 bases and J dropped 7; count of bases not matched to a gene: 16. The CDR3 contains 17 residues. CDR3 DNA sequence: TGTGCCAGCAGCTTAATCAGTCTATCAGGGGGCGCGGGGGAGCAGTACTTC. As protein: CASSLISLSGGAGEQYF.

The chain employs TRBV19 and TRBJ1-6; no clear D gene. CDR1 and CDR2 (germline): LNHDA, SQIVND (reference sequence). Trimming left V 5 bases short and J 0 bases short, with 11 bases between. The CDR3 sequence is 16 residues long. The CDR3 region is CASSLTFASYNSPLHF. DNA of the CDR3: TGTGCCAGTAGTTTGACATTTGCCTCCTATAATTCACCCCTCCACTTT.

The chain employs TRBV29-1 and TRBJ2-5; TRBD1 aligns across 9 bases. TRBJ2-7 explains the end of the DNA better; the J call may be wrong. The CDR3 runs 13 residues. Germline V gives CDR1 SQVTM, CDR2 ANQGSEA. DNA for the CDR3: TGCAGCGTTGTAGGACAGGGGTCTTACGAGCAGTACTTC. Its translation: CSVVGQGSYEQYF.

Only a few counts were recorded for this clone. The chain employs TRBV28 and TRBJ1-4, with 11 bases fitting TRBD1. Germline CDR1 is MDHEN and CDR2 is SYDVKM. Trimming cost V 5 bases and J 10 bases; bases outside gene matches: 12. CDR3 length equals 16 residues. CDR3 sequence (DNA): TGTGCCAGCAGTAGGCGGGACAGGGGGTTCCGCGGAAAACTGTTTTTT. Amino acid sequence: CASSRRDRGFRGKLFF.

The CDR3 is CATPPPSYHQETQYF. As DNA, the CDR3 is TGTGCCACGCCCCCCCCTAGCTACCACCAAGAGACCCAGTACTTC. This chain connects TRBV9 to TRBJ2-5; maybe TRBD2 (5 bases). This CDR3 has 15 residues. V lost 9 bases and J lost 0, with 18 bases in between. Germline assignment: CDR1 SGDLS and CDR2 YYNGEE.

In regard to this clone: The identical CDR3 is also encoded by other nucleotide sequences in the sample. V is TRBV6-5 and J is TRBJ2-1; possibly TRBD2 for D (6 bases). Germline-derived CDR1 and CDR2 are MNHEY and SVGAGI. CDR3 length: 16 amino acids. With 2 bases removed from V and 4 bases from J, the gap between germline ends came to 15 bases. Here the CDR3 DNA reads TGTGCCAGCAGTTACGATTGGCGGGGAGGTTACAATGAGCAGTTCTTC. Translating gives CASSYDWRGGYNEQFF.

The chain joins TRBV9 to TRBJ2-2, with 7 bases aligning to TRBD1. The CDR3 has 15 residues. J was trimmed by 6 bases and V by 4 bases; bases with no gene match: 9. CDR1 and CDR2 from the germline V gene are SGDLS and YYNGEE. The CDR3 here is CASSPTTGVSGELFF. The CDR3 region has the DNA TGTGCCAGCAGCCCCACTACAGGGGTTTCCGGGGAGCTGTTTTTT.

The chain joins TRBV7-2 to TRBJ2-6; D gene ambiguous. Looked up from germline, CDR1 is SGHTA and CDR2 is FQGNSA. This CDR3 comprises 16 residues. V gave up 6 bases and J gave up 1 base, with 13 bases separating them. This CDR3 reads CASSRAPGSGANVLTF. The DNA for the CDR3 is TGTGCCAGCAGTCGAGCGCCGGGTTCTGGGGCCAACGTCCTGACTTTC.

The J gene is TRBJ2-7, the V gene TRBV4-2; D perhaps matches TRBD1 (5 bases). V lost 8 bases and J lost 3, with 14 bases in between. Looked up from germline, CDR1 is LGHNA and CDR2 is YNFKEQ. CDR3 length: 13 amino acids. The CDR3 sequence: CASGQGGVYEQYF. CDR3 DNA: TGTGCCAGCGGTCAGGGTGGGGTCTACGAGCAGTACTTC.

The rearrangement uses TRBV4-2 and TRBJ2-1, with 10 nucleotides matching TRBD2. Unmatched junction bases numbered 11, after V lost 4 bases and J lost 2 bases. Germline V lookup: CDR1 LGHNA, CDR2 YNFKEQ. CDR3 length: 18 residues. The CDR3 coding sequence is TGTGCCAGCAGCCCCGGTGGGGTAGCGGGGGGCGCCTACAATGAGCAGTTCTTC. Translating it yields CASSPGGVAGGAYNEQFF.

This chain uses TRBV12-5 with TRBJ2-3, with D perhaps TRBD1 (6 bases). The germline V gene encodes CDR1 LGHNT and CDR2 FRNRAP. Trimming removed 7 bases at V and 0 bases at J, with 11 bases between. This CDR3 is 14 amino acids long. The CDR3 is CASASGVSTDTQYF. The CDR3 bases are TGTGCTAGTGCCTCAGGGGTTAGCACAGATACGCAGTATTTT.

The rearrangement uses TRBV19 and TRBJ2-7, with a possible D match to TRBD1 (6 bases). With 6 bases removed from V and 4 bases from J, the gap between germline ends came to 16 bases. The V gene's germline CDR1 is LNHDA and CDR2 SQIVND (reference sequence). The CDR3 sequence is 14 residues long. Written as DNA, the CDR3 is TGTGCCAGTAGCCTACGGGACAAAAGATACGAGCAGTACTTC. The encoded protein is CASSLRDKRYEQYF.

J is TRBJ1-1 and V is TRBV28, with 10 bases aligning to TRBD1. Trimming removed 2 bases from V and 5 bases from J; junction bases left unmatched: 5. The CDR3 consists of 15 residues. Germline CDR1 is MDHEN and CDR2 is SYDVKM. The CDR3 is CASSLADRGRTEAFF. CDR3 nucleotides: TGTGCCAGCAGTTTAGCAGACAGGGGGCGTACTGAAGCTTTCTTT.

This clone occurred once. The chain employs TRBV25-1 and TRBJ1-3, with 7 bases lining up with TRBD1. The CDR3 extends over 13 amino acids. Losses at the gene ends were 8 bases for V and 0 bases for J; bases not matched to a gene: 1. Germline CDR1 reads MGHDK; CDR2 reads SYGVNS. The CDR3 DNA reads TGTGCCAGCCGACAGGGCTCTGGAAACACCATATATTTT. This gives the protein CASRQGSGNTIYF.

The CDR3 DNA is TGTGCCAGCACCCCTCGCGTGGGAGACTATGGCTACACCTTC. The encoded protein is CASTPRVGDYGYTF. This rearrangement joins TRBV7-2 to TRBJ1-2; D is undetermined. CDR1 is SGHTA and CDR2 is FQGNSA in the germline V gene. The CDR3 runs to 14 residues. V shed 7 bases and J shed 3 bases, with 15 bases lying between them.

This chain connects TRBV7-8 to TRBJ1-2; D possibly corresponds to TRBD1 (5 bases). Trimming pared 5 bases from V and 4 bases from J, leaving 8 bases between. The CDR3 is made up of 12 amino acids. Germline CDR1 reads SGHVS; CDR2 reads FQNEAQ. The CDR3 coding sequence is TGTGCCAGCAGCGTCGACAGCTATGGCTACACCTTC. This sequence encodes CASSVDSYGYTF.

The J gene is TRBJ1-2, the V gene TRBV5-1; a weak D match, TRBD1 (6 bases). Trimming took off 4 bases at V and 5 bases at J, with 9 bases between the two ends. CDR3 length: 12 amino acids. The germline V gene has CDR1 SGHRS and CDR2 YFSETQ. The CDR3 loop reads CASSAGQYGYTF. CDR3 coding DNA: TGCGCCAGCAGCGCCGGACAGTATGGCTACACCTTC.